The 26 T cell receptor beta chains listed next were all sequenced from one sample in a study of T-cell reconstitution after alpha-beta-depleted transplantation in children. Library preparation (for TCRbeta) was performed with unique molecular identifiers. Each CDR3 protein gets one entry after TCRdb re-called the PCR reads with MiXCR. The table shows around 270,000 distinct CDR3 sequences, with about a tenth occurring only once. Here the sequenced sample was PBMCs, taken before TCRalphabeta/CD19-depleted stem cell transplant. Receptor source: a boy under two years old with acute myeloid leukemia, due to receive a stem cell transplant.

The sample holds one count of this clonotype. Given a much more abundant clone one base away, this may be a read error. This CDR3 reads CASSDPGRVPETQYF. CDR3 DNA: TGTGCCAGCAGTGATCCCGGGAGGGTCCCAGAGACCCAGTACTTC. The chain carries TRBV25-1 and TRBJ2-5, with 8 bases matching TRBD2. This CDR3 region has 15 residues. Germline V gives CDR1 MGHDK, CDR2 SYGVNS. V lost 3 bases, J lost 4 bases, and 7 bases stayed unmatched.

Ten or more counts support this clonotype. The V call is TRBV7-9, the J call TRBJ2-3; D is ambiguous. Germline-derived CDR1 and CDR2 are SEHNR and FQNEAQ (reference sequence). Trimming pared 6 bases from V and 2 bases from J, leaving 15 bases between. The CDR3 contains 15 residues. The CDR3 coding sequence is TGTGCCAGCAGAGTTCCCGACTGGCCCACAGATACGCAGTATTTT. Translating it yields CASRVPDWPTDTQYF.

The V and J genes are TRBV7-6 and TRBJ1-4; a weak D match, TRBD1 (5 bases). Germline CDR1 and CDR2: SGHVS and FNYEAQ. V lost 5 bases and J 3 bases, leaving 19 bases between the germline ends. CDR3 size: 17 residues. CDR3 loop: CASSLGVLGGANEKLFF. The CDR3 DNA reads as TGTGCCAGCAGCCTAGGAGTTCTGGGAGGGGCTAATGAAAAACTGTTTTTT.

This clonotype came up many times. V is TRBV20-1 and J is TRBJ2-7, with TRBD2 matching 7 bases. The length of the CDR3 is 15 residues. Germline CDR1 DFQATT, CDR2 SNEGSKA (reference sequence). V trimming: 0 bases; J trimming: 3 bases; junction bases outside the gene matches: 8. CDR3 sequence (DNA): TGCAGTGCTAGAGATCTGCGGGAGCCAGGCTACGAGCAGTACTTC. Protein product: CSARDLREPGYEQYF.

Note on this clonotype: A single base separates this from a much larger clone, so it may be a read error. The chain is built from TRBV7-9 and TRBJ2-7; D uncertain. The length of the CDR3 is 17 residues. V was trimmed by 0 bases and J by 0 bases, leaving 15 bases between them. From germline, CDR1 is SEHNR and CDR2 FQNEAQ (reference sequence). For the CDR3, the DNA is TGTGCCAGCAGCTTAGCGCCCATAAGTGCCATCTCCTACGAGCAGTACTTC. Its protein is CASSLAPISAISYEQYF.

This clonotype was detected ten times or more. The J gene is TRBJ2-5, the V gene TRBV5-1; TRBD2 might be the D (6 bases). CDR3 length: 14 amino acids. The germline V gene encodes CDR1 SGHRS and CDR2 YFSETQ. With 0 bases removed from V and 4 bases from J, the gap between germline ends came to 10 bases. As DNA, the CDR3 is TGCGCCAGCAGCTTGGAGGCGGGGCTAGAGACCCAGTACTTC. Protein sequence: CASSLEAGLETQYF. Complete variable domain (other parts from reference TRBV5-1 and TRBJ2-5): KAGVTQTPRYLIKTRGQQVTLSCSPISGHRSVSWYQQTPGQGLQFLFEYFSETQRNKGNFPGRFSGRQFSNSRSEMNVSTLELGDSALYLCASSLEAGLETQYFGPGTRLLVL.

This clonotype was seen many times. The chain links TRBV4-3 to TRBJ2-7; 12 bases map to TRBD2. Germline values: CDR1 LGHNA, CDR2 YSLEER. The ends lost 0 bases at V and 3 bases at J; junction bases unmatched: 9. This CDR3 is 18 amino acids long. In DNA, the CDR3 is TGCGCCAGCAGCCAAGATGTACTAGCGGGAGGACTTATCTACGAGCAGTACTTC. This codes for CASSQDVLAGGLIYEQYF.

This clonotype was observed many times. J is TRBJ2-1 and V is TRBV9, with 9 bases matching TRBD2. The CDR3 consists of 15 residues. Germline-derived CDR1 and CDR2 are SGDLS and YYNGEE. With V trimmed by 5 bases and J by 5 bases, 8 bases remained unmatched. The CDR3 loop reads CASSYTGTSNNEQFF. In DNA, the CDR3 is TGTGCCAGCAGTTATACCGGGACTAGCAACAATGAGCAGTTCTTC. Looking up the rest from reference TRBV9 and TRBJ2-1 gives the full variable domain: DSGVTQTPKHLITATGQRVTLRCSPRSGDLSVYWYQQSLDQGLQFLIQYYNGEERAKGNILERFSAQQFPDLHSELNLSSLELGDSALYFCASSYTGTSNNEQFFGPGTRLTVL.

This clonotype was seen only a few times. This rearrangement joins TRBV12-3 or TRBV12-4 to TRBJ2-6; 8 bases match TRBD2. CDR3 length: 19 residues. The V gene end was trimmed by 6 bases and the J gene end by 4 bases; junction bases not matched to a gene: 17. CDR3 DNA sequence: TGTGCCAGCAGCCCCCTACTTCCGGGAGGGCCGGAGGGGGCCAACGTCCTGACTTTC. It codes for CASSPLLPGGPEGANVLTF.

This clonotype has at least ten counts. V and J are TRBV15 and TRBJ2-5, with unresolved D. Germline CDR1 is LNHNV and CDR2 is YYDKDF (reference sequence). V gave up 2 bases and J gave up 7 bases, with 8 bases separating them. The CDR3 is 12 residues long. The CDR3 coding sequence is TGTGCCACCAGCAGATTCGAAGGGACCCAGTACTTC. It codes for CATSRFEGTQYF.

With respect to this clonotype: A much larger clonotype is one base distant, so this may be a read error. The chain has TRBV4-3 and TRBJ1-5; D call uncertain. Deletions cut 0 bases from V and 3 bases from J, with 12 bases between. Looked up from germline, CDR1 is LGHNA and CDR2 is YSLEER. This CDR3 spans 16 amino acids. The CDR3 DNA reads TGCGCCAGCAGCCAAGATCGCCAGATTGTCAATCAGCCCCAGCATTTT. It is translated as CASSQDRQIVNQPQHF.

This clonotype showed up many times. The chain uses TRBV11-1 and TRBJ2-7; D unclear. Germline CDR1 is SGHAT and CDR2 is FQDESV (reference sequence). V was shortened by 3 bases and J by 7 bases, with 10 bases between the two germline ends. The CDR3 consists of 12 residues. CDR3 loop: CASSFGSGEQYF. The CDR3 DNA sequence: TGTGCCAGCAGCTTCGGTTCTGGTGAGCAGTACTTC. Using reference TRBV11-1 and TRBJ2-7 for the parts outside the CDR3, the full variable domain is EAEVAQSPRYKITEKSQAVAFWCDPISGHATLYWYRQILGQGPELLVQFQDESVVDDSQLPKDRFSAERLKGVDSTLKIQPAELGDSAMYLCASSFGSGEQYFGPGTRLTVT.

The sample holds many counts of this clonotype. V is TRBV7-2 and J is TRBJ2-7; 10 bases map to TRBD2. This CDR3 has 16 residues. The germline V gene has CDR1 SGHTA and CDR2 FQGNSA. Germline trimming cut 5 bases from V and 3 bases from J; bases unmatched to any gene: 10. In DNA, the CDR3 is TGTGCCAGCAGCACCGGGCTAGCGGGAGCTCTCTACGAGCAGTACTTC. This gives the protein CASSTGLAGALYEQYF.

This clonotype was observed at least ten times. The chain has TRBV5-1 and TRBJ2-4; 9 nucleotides line up with TRBD1. Germline V gene sequence: CDR1 SGHRS, CDR2 YFSETQ. This CDR3 spans 16 amino acids. The trim removed 0 bases at V and 9 bases at J, leaving 10 bases unmatched. Written as DNA, the CDR3 is TGCGCCAGCAGCTTGGGCCCTGGGACAGGGAGAGTCATTCAGTACTTC. This gives the protein CASSLGPGTGRVIQYF.

This clonotype came up many times. The gene calls are TRBV11-2 and TRBJ2-1, with 8 bases lining up with TRBD2. The length of the CDR3 is 14 residues. Trimming removed 2 bases from V and 7 bases from J; junction bases left unmatched: 4. Germline V gene data show CDR1 as SGHAT and CDR2 as FQNNGV. Here the CDR3 DNA reads TGTGCCAGCAGCTTATCGGTAGCGGGAAATGAGCAGTTCTTC. As protein: CASSLSVAGNEQFF. The whole variable domain, filled in from reference TRBV11-2 and TRBJ2-1, reads EAGVAQSPRYKIIEKRQSVAFWCNPISGHATLYWYQQILGQGPKLLIQFQNNGVVDDSQLPKDRFSAERLKGVDSTLKIQPAKLEDSAVYLCASSLSVAGNEQFFGPGTRLTVL.

Many counts were recorded for this clonotype. The chain employs TRBV28 and TRBJ2-3, with 11 bases matching TRBD2. This CDR3 has 16 residues. After removal of 3 bases from V and 2 bases from J, the junction contained 4 bases not matched to a gene. Germline-derived CDR1 and CDR2 are MDHEN and SYDVKM. The CDR3 DNA reads as TGTGCCAGCAGTTTCCCGACTAGCGGGAACACAGATACGCAGTATTTT. This encodes CASSFPTSGNTDTQYF. The variable domain in full, with the rest retrieved from reference TRBV28 and TRBJ2-3, is DVKVTQSSRYLVKRTGEKVFLECVQDMDHENMFWYRQDPGLGLRLIYFSYDVKMKEKGDIPEGYSVSREKKERFSLILESASTNQTSMYLCASSFPTSGNTDTQYFGPGTRLTVL.

The chain is built from TRBV19 and TRBJ1-5; D uncertain. Trimming stripped 6 bases from V and 1 base from J, with 16 bases between. CDR1 is LNHDA and CDR2 is SQIVND in the germline V gene (reference sequence). The CDR3 consists of 16 residues. The CDR3 region is CASSPGQDWSNQPQHF. CDR3 coding DNA: TGTGCCAGTAGCCCTGGTCAGGATTGGAGCAATCAGCCCCAGCATTTT.

J is TRBJ2-7 and V is TRBV21-1; the table's D call of TRBD2 was not tested on the DNA. TRBV21-1 is classified as a pseudogene. This CDR3 spans 14 amino acids. In DNA, the CDR3 is TGTGCCAGCAGCAAACCTAGCGGGTCCTACGAGCAGTACTTC. Its protein is CASSKPSGSYEQYF.

This rearrangement joins TRBV20-1 to TRBJ2-1; the match to TRBD1 covers 9 bases. Germline V gene data show CDR1 as DFQATT and CDR2 as SNEGSKA (reference sequence). After removal of 4 bases from V and 6 bases from J, the junction contained 10 bases not matched to a gene. This CDR3 has 15 residues. The CDR3, as DNA: TGCAGTGCTATCCGGGACAGGGTTGGGGGCAATGAGCAGTTCTTC. It encodes CSAIRDRVGGNEQFF.

This clonotype came up many times. The CDR3 nucleotides read TGTGCCAGCAGTTTAGATGGGAGCGGAGGGCCGTACTTC. Translated: CASSLDGSGGPYF. The chain employs TRBV28 and TRBJ2-7; D may be TRBD2 (6 bases). V lost 2 bases and J 12 bases, leaving 17 bases between the germline ends. There are 13 residues in the CDR3. Germline CDR1 and CDR2: MDHEN and SYDVKM. The full variable domain, rest sourced from reference TRBV28 and TRBJ2-7, is DVKVTQSSRYLVKRTGEKVFLECVQDMDHENMFWYRQDPGLGLRLIYFSYDVKMKEKGDIPEGYSVSREKKERFSLILESASTNQTSMYLCASSLDGSGGPYFGPGTRLTVT.

This clonotype was seen at least ten times. The V call is TRBV28, the J call TRBJ2-1; tentatively, D is TRBD1 (6 bases). V was trimmed by 3 bases and J by 7 bases, leaving 13 bases between them. CDR3 length equals 14 residues. Germline assignment: CDR1 MDHEN and CDR2 SYDVKM. The DNA of the CDR3 is TGTGCCAGCAGTTTCAAACAGGGCCGGAATGAGCAGTTCTTC. Amino acids: CASSFKQGRNEQFF. Full variable domain (missing parts from reference TRBV28 and TRBJ2-1): DVKVTQSSRYLVKRTGEKVFLECVQDMDHENMFWYRQDPGLGLRLIYFSYDVKMKEKGDIPEGYSVSREKKERFSLILESASTNQTSMYLCASSFKQGRNEQFFGPGTRLTVL.

CDR3 coding DNA: TGTGCCAGCAGCTTGGGGTCCTTGCGGGAGGGCCAAGAGACCCAGTACTTC. The encoded protein is CASSLGSLREGQETQYF. The chain couples TRBV7-8 to TRBJ2-5; 9 nucleotides align to TRBD2. V dropped 3 bases and J dropped 1; count of bases not matched to a gene: 9. Germline CDR1 and CDR2: SGHVS and FQNEAQ. The CDR3 totals 17 residues.

This clonotype was observed a handful of times. The CDR3 sequence is CSARDPRRNTEAFF. The CDR3 DNA is TGCAGTGCTAGAGATCCGAGGAGGAACACTGAAGCTTTCTTT. V is TRBV20-1 and J is TRBJ1-1; D ambiguous. The CDR3 loop spans 14 amino acids. The V gene lost 0 bases and the J gene lost 1 base, with 9 bases spanning the gap. The germline V gene encodes CDR1 DFQATT and CDR2 SNEGSKA (reference sequence).

This clonotype was counted ten times or more. J is TRBJ2-7 and V is TRBV29-1; a weak D match, TRBD1 (8 bases). This CDR3 has 13 residues. Trimming cost V 4 bases and J 6 bases, with 16 bases left between them. Per germline, CDR1 SQVTM and CDR2 ANQGSEA. The CDR3 DNA follows: TGCAGCGTTGTGCTACAGGGGGGGGTCGAGCAGTACTTC. Its translation is CSVVLQGGVEQYF.

This clonotype was recorded a few times. This may arise from a read error, as a much more abundant clone is one base away. The chain links TRBV12-3 or TRBV12-4 to TRBJ2-5; D call uncertain. Trimming removed 6 bases from V and 2 bases from J, with 1 base in between. The CDR3 runs 10 residues. CDR3 nucleotides: TGTGCCAGCAGGCAAGAGACCCAGTACTTC. This translates into CASRQETQYF.

This clonotype came up a few times. The rearrangement joins TRBV28 to TRBJ1-5; 8 bases fit TRBD1. CDR1 and CDR2 from the germline V gene are MDHEN and SYDVKM. V lost 3 bases and J lost 11; bases outside the gene matches: 18. CDR3 size: 17 residues. CDR3 bases: TGTGCCAGCAGTTTCTTTACCGGGACAGGCCCTCTAGGGTCCCAGCATTTT. It yields the protein CASSFFTGTGPLGSQHF.